The sequence of this T cell receptor beta chain was determined in a study of T cell changes during pregnancy in multiple sclerosis (dated by TCRdb to between 2017 and 2020). Study-level background: The study looked at changes in the T cell repertoire across pregnancy in women with multiple sclerosis.

Library construction relied on the immunoSEQ multiplex PCR assay. Not all clones reach the TCRdb copy of this immuneACCESS table, which keeps in-frame sequences only. Checked studies attribute under half of the gap to unresolved V genes and leave the rest unexplained. The sample profile shows about 70,000 clones; 90% to 95% of them were found once. The ten top clones hold roughly 1.2% of the sample. V is trimmed back by 1 base and J by 7 bases, and the junction contains 10 bases that no gene match accounts for. The CDR3 contains 16 residues, cysteine and phenylalanine counted. Kept here is only the CDR3 DNA, which spans 48 bases and is read in frame from base 1. The germline V gene gives CDR1 as SGHAT and CDR2 as FQNNGV. The table lists this clone with a count of one. Its antigen target is currently unknown. Base-call qualities are not available, and no considerably larger clone is one nucleotide away.

This sample comprised peripheral blood, obtained in the third trimester of pregnancy. The rearranged chain carries TRBV11-2 and TRBJ2-1, and TRBD2 matches 7 of the central bases. The receptor was isolated from a female donor with multiple sclerosis, enrolled in a pregnancy study. The CDR3 here reads CASSLGGRAFRNEQFF. In nucleotide form, the sequence is TGTGCCAGCAGCTTAGGGGGGAGGGCGTTCAGGAATGAGCAGTTCTTC.